The rows below give T cell receptor beta chains drawn from one sample of a study of T cell repertoires in cytomegalovirus infection. These TCRs' antigens remain unknown. One entry per CDR3 protein, called by TCRdb with MiXCR from the reads. The sample records 200,000 or so distinct CDR3 sequences, roughly 34% being singletons. This specimen consisted of CD8+ T cells from cultured PBMCs, obtained from culture after CMV antigen stimulation. Receptors originate from a human donor in good health (CMV status not recorded). Some clones in this sample may be carry-over from other donors' samples. Each CDR3 is given with its conserved first and last residue. The D gene is left open where the match is weak.

V,J,D,CDR3
TRBV6-2/TRBV6-3,TRBJ1-5,TRBD1,CARSYSGTGFNQPQHF
TRBV27,TRBJ2-5,TRBD2,CASSRGGREETQYF
TRBV6-2/TRBV6-3,TRBJ2-1,TRBD2,CASRDLAGTYNEQFF
TRBV19,TRBJ1-4,NA,CASLEEGPTNEKLFF
TRBV5-6,TRBJ1-2,NA,CASSRLRGNYGYTF
TRBV7-2,TRBJ2-1,TRBD2,CASSLWGLAGVIDYNEQFF
TRBV5-1,TRBJ1-2,NA,CASSLARGSNGYTF
TRBV28,TRBJ2-3,NA,CASSSNPSPRGTDTQYF
TRBV5-1,TRBJ2-2,NA,CASSGLQGIGTGELFF
TRBV5-4,TRBJ2-7,NA,CASSPSTVNYEQYF
TRBV7-9,TRBJ2-1,NA,CASSDHKAPYNEQFF
TRBV11-1,TRBJ2-5,TRBD2,CASSWTSGYQQETQYF
TRBV19,TRBJ1-1,NA,CASSPQRGAEAFF
TRBV25-1,TRBJ1-6,TRBD1,CASRDRGASPLHF
TRBV29-1,TRBJ2-1,TRBD2,CSVTLFLAGSSYNEQFF
TRBV5-6,TRBJ2-1,NA,CASLFRRAAYNEQFF
TRBV27,TRBJ1-1,NA,CASSLVRNTEAFF
TRBV27,TRBJ1-4,NA,CASSLSGDKEKLFF
TRBV11-3,TRBJ2-7,NA,CASSRVWHAEQYF
TRBV7-9,TRBJ1-1,TRBD1,CASSQGAVMNTEAFF